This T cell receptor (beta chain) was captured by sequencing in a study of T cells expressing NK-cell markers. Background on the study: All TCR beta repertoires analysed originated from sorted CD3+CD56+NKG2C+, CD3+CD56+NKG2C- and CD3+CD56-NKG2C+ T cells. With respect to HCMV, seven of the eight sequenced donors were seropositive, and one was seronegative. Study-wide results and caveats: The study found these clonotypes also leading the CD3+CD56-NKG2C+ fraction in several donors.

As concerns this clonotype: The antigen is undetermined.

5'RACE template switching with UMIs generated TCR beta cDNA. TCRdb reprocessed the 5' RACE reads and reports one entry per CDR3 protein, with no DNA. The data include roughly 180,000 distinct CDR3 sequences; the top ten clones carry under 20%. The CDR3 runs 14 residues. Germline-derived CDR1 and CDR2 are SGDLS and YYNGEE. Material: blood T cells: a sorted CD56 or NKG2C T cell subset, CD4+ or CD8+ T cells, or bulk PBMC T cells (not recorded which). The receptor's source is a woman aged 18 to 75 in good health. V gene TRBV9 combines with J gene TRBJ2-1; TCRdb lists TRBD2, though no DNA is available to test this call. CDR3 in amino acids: CASSTDGLSDEQFF.